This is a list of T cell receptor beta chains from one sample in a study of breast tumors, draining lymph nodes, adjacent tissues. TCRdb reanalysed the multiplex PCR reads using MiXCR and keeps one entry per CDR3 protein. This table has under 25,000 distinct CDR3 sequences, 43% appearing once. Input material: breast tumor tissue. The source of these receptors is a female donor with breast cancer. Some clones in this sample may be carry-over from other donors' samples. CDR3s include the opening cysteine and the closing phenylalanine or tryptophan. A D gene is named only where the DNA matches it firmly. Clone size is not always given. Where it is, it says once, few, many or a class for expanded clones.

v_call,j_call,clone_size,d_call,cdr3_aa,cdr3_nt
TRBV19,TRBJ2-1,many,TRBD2,CASSIGQGASGRIYNEQFF,TGTGCCAGTAGTATAGGCCAGGGAGCTAGCGGGAGGATTTACAATGAGCAGTTCTTC
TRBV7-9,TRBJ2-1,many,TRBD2,CASSLGAGGFRDEQFF,TGTGCCAGCAGCTTAGGGGCGGGAGGGTTTCGGGATGAGCAGTTCTTC
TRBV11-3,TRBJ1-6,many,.,CASSPRTDNSPLHF,TGTGCCAGCAGCCCAAGGACAGATAATTCACCCCTCCACTTT
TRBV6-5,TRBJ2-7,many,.,CASSHSRQASYEQYF,TGTGCCAGCAGTCACTCCCGACAGGCCTCCTACGAGCAGTACTTC
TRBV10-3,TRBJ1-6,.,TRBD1,CAISRTGNYNSPLHF,TGTGCCATCAGTAGGACAGGGAACTATAATTCACCCCTCCACTTT
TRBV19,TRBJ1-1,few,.,CASSMLLRTEAFF,TGTGCCAGTAGTATGCTCCTGAGGACTGAAGCTTTCTTT
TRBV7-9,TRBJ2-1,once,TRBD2,CASSPQGRGTSGTRGSYNEQFF,TGTGCCAGCAGCCCTCAAGGTCGGGGGACTAGCGGGACTAGGGGCTCCTACAATGAGCAGTTCTTC
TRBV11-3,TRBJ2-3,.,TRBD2,CASSQGLAGVTVGTDTQYF,TGTGCCAGCAGCCAAGGGCTAGCGGGAGTAACTGTGGGCACAGATACGCAGTATTTT
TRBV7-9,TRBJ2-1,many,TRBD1,CATSADRGGTEQFF,TGTGCCACCTCAGCGGACAGGGGGGGGACTGAGCAGTTCTTC
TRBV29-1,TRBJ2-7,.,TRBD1,CSVAGTGGLEQYF,TGCAGCGTTGCCGGGACAGGGGGTTTGGAGCAGTACTTC
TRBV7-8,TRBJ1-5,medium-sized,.,CASSLALRGETDQPQHF,TGTGCCAGCAGCTTAGCGTTAAGAGGGGAGACCGATCAGCCCCAGCATTTT
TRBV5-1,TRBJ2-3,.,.,CASRASASNTDTQYF,TGCGCCAGCAGGGCTAGCGCTTCAAACACAGATACGCAGTATTTT
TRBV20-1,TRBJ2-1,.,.,CSAPLSVLSSYNEQFF,TGCAGTGCCCCCTTAAGCGTCCTGAGCTCCTACAATGAGCAGTTCTTC
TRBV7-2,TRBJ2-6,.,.,CASSLFGGFGANVLTF,TGTGCCAGCAGCTTGTTTGGGGGCTTTGGGGCCAACGTCCTGACTTTC
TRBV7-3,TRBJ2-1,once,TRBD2,CASSYSLGGGYNEQFF,TGTGCCAGCAGCTACAGCTTGGGGGGGGGATACAATGAGCAGTTCTTC
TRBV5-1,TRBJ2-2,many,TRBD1,CASSLEGQQTGVAELFF,TGCGCCAGCAGCTTGGAAGGCCAACAGACAGGGGTAGCGGAGCTGTTTTTT
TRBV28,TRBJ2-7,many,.,CATAVGSYPYEQYF,TGTGCCACCGCCGTGGGCAGCTATCCCTACGAGCAGTACTTC
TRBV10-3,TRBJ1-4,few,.,CAISESGGEGDEKLFF,TGTGCCATCAGTGAGTCAGGGGGTGAGGGCGACGAAAAACTGTTTTTT
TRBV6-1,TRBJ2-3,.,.,CASSVGTDTQYF,TGTGCCAGCAGTGTGGGCACAGATACGCAGTATTTT
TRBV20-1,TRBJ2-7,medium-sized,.,CSANDRYEQYF,TGCAGTGCCAATGACCGCTACGAGCAGTACTTC
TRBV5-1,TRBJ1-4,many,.,CASSFGRYNEKLFF,TGCGCCAGCAGCTTTGGCAGGTACAATGAAAAACTGTTTTTT
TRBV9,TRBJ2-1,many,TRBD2,CASSVEAGAYNEQFF,TGTGCCAGCAGCGTAGAAGCGGGAGCTTACAATGAGCAGTTCTTC
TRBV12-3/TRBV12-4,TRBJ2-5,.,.,CASSLRGMGTQYF,TGTGCCAGCAGTTTGCGGGGTATGGGGACCCAGTACTTC
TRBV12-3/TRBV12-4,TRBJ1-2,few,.,CASGGENYGYTF,TGTGCCAGTGGGGGGGAGAACTATGGCTACACCTTC
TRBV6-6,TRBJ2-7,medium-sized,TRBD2,CASSYTAGLAGDEQYF,TGTGCCAGCAGTTACACCGCGGGACTAGCGGGAGACGAGCAGTACTTC
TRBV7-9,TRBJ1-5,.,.,CAGSLDGSAVDTQHF,TGTGCCGGCAGCTTAGACGGGAGCGCCGTAGATACGCAGCATTTT
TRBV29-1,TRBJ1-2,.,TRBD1,CSAGTGYGYAF,TGCAGCGCTGGGACAGGGTATGGCTACGCCTTC
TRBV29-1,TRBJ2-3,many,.,CSVAGGSGTDTQYF,TGCAGCGTTGCCGGTGGATCTGGCACAGATACGCAGTATTTT
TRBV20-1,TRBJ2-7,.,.,CSAREGAYEQYF,TGCAGTGCTAGAGAGGGGGCGTACGAGCAGTACTTC
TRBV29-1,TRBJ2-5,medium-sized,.,CSPPGRLETQYF,TGCAGCCCGCCGGGGCGCCTAGAGACCCAGTACTTC
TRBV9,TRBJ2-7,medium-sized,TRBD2,CASSVGGLAGDEQYF,TGTGCCAGCAGCGTAGGAGGACTAGCGGGAGACGAGCAGTACTTC
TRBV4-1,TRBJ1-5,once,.,CASSQGQVQPQHF,TGCGCCAGCAGCCAGGGGCAGGTGCAGCCCCAGCATTTT
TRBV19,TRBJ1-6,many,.,CASNGGEEISPLHF,TGTGCCAGTAATGGAGGGGAAGAAATTTCACCCCTCCACTTT
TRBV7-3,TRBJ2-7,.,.,CASSAATTGGNYEQYF,TGTGCCAGCAGCGCAGCTACTACTGGCGGGAACTACGAGCAGTACTTC
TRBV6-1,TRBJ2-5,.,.,CASSRANGGETQYF,TGTGCCAGCAGTCGGGCTAACGGGGGAGAGACCCAGTACTTC
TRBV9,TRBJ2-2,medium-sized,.,CASSPPGFAGELFF,TGTGCCAGCAGCCCCCCCGGATTCGCCGGGGAGCTGTTTTTT
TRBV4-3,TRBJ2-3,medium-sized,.,CASSQDPGLPADTQYF,TGCGCCAGCAGCCAAGATCCCGGCCTCCCCGCAGATACGCAGTATTTT
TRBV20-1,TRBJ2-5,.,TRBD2,CSARQVAGRDQYF,TGCAGTGCTAGACAAGTAGCGGGGAGAGACCAGTACTTC
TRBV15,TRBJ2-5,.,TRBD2,CATSRIQAGTSGPQETQYF,TGTGCCACCAGCAGAATCCAAGCCGGGACTAGCGGGCCCCAAGAGACCCAGTACTTC
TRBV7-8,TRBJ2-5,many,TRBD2,CASSFGLGETQYF,TGTGCCAGCAGCTTCGGACTAGGGGAGACCCAGTACTTC
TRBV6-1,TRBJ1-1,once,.,CASITTTPQAFF,TGTGCCAGCATTACTACGACCCCCCAAGCTTTCTTT
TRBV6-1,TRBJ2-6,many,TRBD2,CASSRGAGANVLTF,TGTGCCAGCAGTCGGGGGGCTGGGGCCAACGTCCTGACTTTC
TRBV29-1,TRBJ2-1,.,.,CSVESGNVQFF,TGCAGCGTTGAGTCCGGGAATGTTCAGTTCTTC
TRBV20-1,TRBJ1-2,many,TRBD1,CSVPIPTGRGRGYTF,TGCAGTGTACCAATACCGACAGGGCGCGGTCGTGGCTACACCTTC
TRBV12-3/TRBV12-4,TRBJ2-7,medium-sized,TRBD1,CASTLGGQGYEQYF,TGTGCCAGCACCCTAGGGGGACAGGGCTACGAGCAGTACTTC
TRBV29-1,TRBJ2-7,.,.,CSVGGERRSSSYEQYF,TGCAGCGTTGGGGGGGAAAGAAGATCCAGCTCCTACGAGCAGTACTTC
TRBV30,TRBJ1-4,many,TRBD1,CAGETGAYEKLFF,TGTGCCGGGGAGACAGGGGCTTATGAAAAACTGTTTTTT
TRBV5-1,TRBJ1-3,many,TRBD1,CASSLTGVSSGNTIYF,TGCGCCAGCAGCTTAACAGGGGTGAGCTCTGGAAACACCATATATTTT